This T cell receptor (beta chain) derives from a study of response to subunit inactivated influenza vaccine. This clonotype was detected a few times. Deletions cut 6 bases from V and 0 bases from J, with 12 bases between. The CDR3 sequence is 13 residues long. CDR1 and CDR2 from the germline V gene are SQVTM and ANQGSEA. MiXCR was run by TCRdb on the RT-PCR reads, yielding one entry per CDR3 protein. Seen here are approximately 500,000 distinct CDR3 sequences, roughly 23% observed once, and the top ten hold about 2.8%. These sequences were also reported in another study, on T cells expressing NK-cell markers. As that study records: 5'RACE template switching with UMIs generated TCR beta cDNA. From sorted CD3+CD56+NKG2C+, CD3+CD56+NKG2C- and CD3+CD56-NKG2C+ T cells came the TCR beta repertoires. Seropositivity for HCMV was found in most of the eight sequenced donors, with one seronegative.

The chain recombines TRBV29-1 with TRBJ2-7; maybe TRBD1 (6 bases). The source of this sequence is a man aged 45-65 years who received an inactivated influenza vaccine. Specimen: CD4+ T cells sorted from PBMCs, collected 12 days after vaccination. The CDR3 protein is CSVIRDTSYEQYF. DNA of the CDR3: TGCAGCGTGATCCGGGACACCTCCTACGAGCAGTACTTC.